This T cell receptor beta chain was retrieved from a study of blood T cells in healthy people across ages. Findings of the study overall: Because sorting was not performed, PBMCs prevented conclusive naive versus antigen-experienced comparison. The study found more naive CD4+ cells and higher diversity in long-lived than aged donors. Age brought a roughly linear fall in TCR beta diversity measured per million T cells.

This clonotype was seen only a few times. No antigen is known for it. Combining a sample-barcoded 5' primer with a J-beta primer mix, a second PCR ran for roughly 7 to 11 cycles. Tagging of each cDNA molecule was performed by a template-switch adaptor with 12 random nucleotides. Each CDR3 protein gets one entry after TCRdb re-called the 5' RACE reads with MiXCR. The profile shows around 1,900,000 distinct CDR3 sequences, about 39% of them singletons. V was clipped by 3 bases and J by 3 bases, with 18 bases between them. The germline CDR1 and CDR2 sequences are SEHNR and FQNEAQ (reference sequence). This CDR3 region has 16 residues.

The sequenced material came from blood. The clonotype comes from a human donor in good health. The chain is built from TRBV7-9 and TRBJ2-7, with unresolved D. CDR3 DNA sequence: TGTGCCAGCAGCTTTTTGACCGACCTTTCAATCTACGAGCAGTACTTC. Translating gives CASSFLTDLSIYEQYF.